This T cell receptor beta chain emerged from a study of T cell responses to AZD1222 COVID-19 vaccine. The CDR3 runs to 13 residues. CDR1 SNHLY and CDR2 FYNNEI come from the germline V gene. V trimming: 9 bases; J trimming: 8 bases; junction bases outside the gene matches: 7. Data came from immunoSEQ multiplex PCR; TCRdb stores just in-frame clones and leaves some out. The sample shows about 160,000 clones, around 90% of them seen only once. The clonotype was recovered from an adult who received the AZD1222 COVID-19 vaccine. The chain has TRBV2 and TRBJ1-4; 9 bases are shared with TRBD1. The sample was peripheral blood, taken 28 days after the second AZD1222 dose. CDR3 region: CASTRDRDEKLFF. The DNA for the CDR3 is TGTGCCAGTACCCGGGACAGGGACGAAAAACTGTTTTTT.